The present T cell receptor (beta chain) was sequenced within a study of blood T cell repertoires in COVID-19. The germline V and J ends were trimmed by 1 base and 3 bases, with 9 bases remaining between them. The germline gives CDR1 SEHNR, CDR2 FQNEAQ (reference sequence). The CDR3 is made up of 14 amino acids. Donors of Cohort 3 who recovered were those that had two negative PCRs, clearance, or symptom resolution. Method: immunoSEQ multiplex PCR; TCRdb's copy keeps in-frame clones and lacks some. The sample lists about 320,000 clones; about nine tenths were seen once. Input material: PBMCs or T cells enriched from blood (not recorded which). The sequence was collected from a woman in her late teens or twenties who had recovered from COVID-19. The chain uses TRBV7-9 and TRBJ1-1; no clear D. In DNA, the CDR3 is TGTGCCAGCAGCTTAGTGGGCTCCTACACTGAAGCTTTCTTT. Translation gives CASSLVGSYTEAFF.